These T cell receptor beta chains were read from a single sample in a study of shared clonotypes between healthy human individuals. Using immunoSEQ multiplex PCR, the repertoire was profiled, and TCRdb retains in-frame clones only, with some absent. Here the sample spans about 1.5 million clones, 95% to 99% being singletons. Sequencing used naive CD4+ T cells sorted from blood. The source of these receptors is a man under 40 in good health. Each CDR3 is given with its conserved first and last residue. A D gene is named only where the DNA matches it firmly. Some rows have no size entry. The others give once, few or many, or a class for an expanded clone.

>TRBJ1-3|TRBV7-9|TRBD1|NA
CASRQTGAAGNTIYF
TGTGCCAGCAGGCAAACAGGGGCTGCTGGAAACACCATATATTTT
>TRBJ1-1|TRBV19|NA|NA
CASSPWEYTEAFF
TGTGCCAGTAGTCCCTGGGAGTACACTGAAGCTTTCTTT
>TRBJ2-7|TRBV7-6|NA|NA
CASSLDSGAYEQYF
TGTGCCAGCAGCTTAGATTCCGGGGCCTACGAGCAGTACTTC
>TRBJ2-7|TRBV9|TRBD2|NA
CASSKLALGFHEQYF
TGTGCCAGCAGCAAACTAGCGCTAGGTTTCCACGAGCAGTACTTC
>TRBJ2-7|TRBV5-4|TRBD1|NA
CASSNSGTGAYEQYF
TGTGCCAGCAGCAATTCCGGGACAGGGGCCTACGAGCAGTACTTC
>TRBJ2-7|TRBV28|TRBD2|NA
CASSLASGDSYEQYF
TGTGCCAGCAGTTTGGCTAGCGGGGACTCCTACGAGCAGTACTTC
>TRBJ2-7|TRBV5-1|TRBD1|NA
CASSIYRGSSYEQYF
TGCGCCAGCAGCATATACAGGGGGAGCTCCTACGAGCAGTACTTC
>TRBJ2-7|TRBV5-4|TRBD1|NA
CASSQPRDRGREQYF
TGTGCCAGCAGCCAGCCCCGGGACAGGGGGCGCGAGCAGTACTTC
>TRBJ1-1|TRBV7-9|NA|NA
CASSLEGQGLSAEAFF
TGTGCCAGCAGCTTAGAGGGGCAAGGGTTGTCCGCTGAAGCTTTCTTT
>TRBJ1-2|TRBV18|NA|NA
CASSGTDYGYTF
TGTGCCAGCTCAGGGACGGACTATGGCTACACCTTC
>TRBJ2-3|TRBV2|TRBD2|NA
CASRRGGTRKDTQYF
TGTGCCAGCCGTCGGGGGGGAACGCGGAAAGATACGCAGTATTTT
>TRBJ2-1|TRBV13|TRBD2|NA
CASSSFSGRASYNEQFF
TGTGCCAGCAGCTCCTTTAGCGGGAGGGCCTCCTACAATGAGCAGTTCTTC
>TRBJ2-1|TRBV10-3|TRBD2|NA
CATAGLAGGKLHNEQFF
TGTGCCACCGCGGGACTAGCGGGAGGAAAACTTCACAATGAGCAGTTCTTC
>TRBJ1-1|TRBV5-6|TRBD1|NA
CASSLSTGLNTEAFF
TGTGCCAGCAGCTTGTCGACAGGGTTGAACACTGAAGCTTTCTTT
>TRBJ1-4|TRBV7-9|NA|NA
CASSLGAGEKLFF
TGTGCCAGCAGCTTAGGGGCGGGGGAAAAACTGTTTTTT
>TRBJ2-7|TRBV5-1|TRBD1|NA
CASSLAGTGRYEQYF
TGCGCCAGCAGCTTGGCGGGGACAGGGAGGTACGAGCAGTACTTC
>TRBJ1-1|TRBV29-1|NA|once
CSVGDGTFEAFF
TGCAGCGTTGGGGACGGGACTTTCGAAGCTTTCTTT
>TRBJ2-7|TRBV5-1|TRBD2|NA
CASSFTPGLAGGIEQYF
TGCGCCAGCAGCTTCACTCCGGGACTAGCGGGAGGAATCGAGCAGTACTTC
>TRBJ1-4|TRBV28|NA|NA
CASSAARGWHEKLFF
TGTGCCAGCAGTGCGGCCCGAGGATGGCATGAAAAACTGTTTTTT
>TRBJ1-1|TRBV5-5|TRBD1|NA
CASAHFPPGQGLNTEAFF
TGTGCCAGCGCACATTTCCCGCCGGGACAGGGACTGAACACTGAAGCTTTCTTT
>TRBJ2-7|TRBV5-1|NA|NA
CASSIRPRVIASYEQYF
TGCGCCAGCAGCATACGGCCCAGGGTCATTGCCTCCTACGAGCAGTACTTC
>TRBJ1-4|TRBV11-2|NA|NA
CASSLGAGGLEKLFF
TGTGCCAGCAGCTTAGGAGCCGGCGGGCTGGAAAAACTGTTTTTT
>TRBJ1-4|TRBV28|NA|NA
CASSQVATNEKLFF
TGTGCCAGCAGTCAGGTTGCAACTAATGAAAAACTGTTTTTT
>TRBJ1-3|TRBV28|TRBD1|NA
CASSDYRGPGNTIYF
TGTGCCAGCAGTGACTACAGGGGCCCTGGAAACACCATATATTTT
>TRBJ2-7|TRBV5-1|TRBD2|NA
CASSGGGPPYEQYF
TGCGCCAGCTCGGGGGGAGGGCCTCCCTACGAGCAGTACTTC
>TRBJ2-3|TRBV5-4|TRBD2|few
CASSLLAGGTDTQYF
TGTGCCAGCAGCTTGCTAGCGGGAGGCACAGATACGCAGTATTTT
>TRBJ2-2|TRBV9|TRBD2|NA
CASSLAGGPNTGELFF
TGTGCCAGCAGCCTAGCGGGAGGACCTAACACCGGGGAGCTGTTTTTT
>TRBJ2-2|TRBV7-3|NA|NA
CASTLGSGNTGELFF
TGTGCCAGCACATTGGGGAGCGGGAACACCGGGGAGCTGTTTTTT
>TRBJ2-1|TRBV9|NA|NA
CASSVAGGSPVRNNEQFF
TGTGCCAGCAGCGTAGCTGGTGGGAGCCCGGTTCGAAACAATGAGCAGTTCTTC
>TRBJ2-6|TRBV28|NA|once
CASSLFSWQVSGANVLTF
TGTGCCAGCAGTTTATTTAGTTGGCAGGTTTCTGGGGCCAACGTCCTGACTTTC
>TRBJ2-7|TRBV7-8|NA|NA
CASSSHSYEQYF
TGTGCCAGCAGCTCCCACTCCTACGAGCAGTACTTC
>TRBJ1-3|TRBV9|NA|NA
CASSAPLRRGNTIYF
TGTGCCAGCAGCGCCCCCCTTAGACGTGGAAACACCATATATTTT
>TRBJ2-3|TRBV9|TRBD1|NA
CASSARTGGGTDTQYF
TGTGCCAGCAGCGCCAGGACAGGGGGCGGCACAGATACGCAGTATTTT
>TRBJ2-2|TRBV10-3|TRBD2|NA
CAIKTSGSSPGELFF
TGTGCCATCAAGACTAGCGGGAGTAGCCCCGGGGAGCTGTTTTTT
>TRBJ2-5|TRBV10-2|NA|NA
CASTMMGRDQETQYF
TGCGCCAGCACCATGATGGGCAGGGACCAAGAGACCCAGTACTTC
>TRBJ2-7|TRBV6-5|NA|NA
CASSYATGSSYEQYF
TGTGCCAGCAGTTACGCGACAGGTAGCTCCTACGAGCAGTACTTC
>TRBJ2-7|TRBV2|TRBD1|NA
CASSGDRVYEQYF
TGTGCCAGCAGTGGTGACAGGGTTTACGAGCAGTACTTC
>TRBJ2-7|TRBV2|NA|NA
CASSPRRDGTYEQYF
TGTGCCAGCAGCCCGAGGCGGGACGGAACCTACGAGCAGTACTTC
>TRBJ2-7|TRBV5-1|TRBD2|NA
CASSFGGLAGGLSYEQYF
TGCGCCAGCAGCTTCGGAGGACTAGCGGGAGGCCTCTCCTACGAGCAGTACTTC
>TRBJ1-1|TRBV5-1|NA|NA
CASSLTAMNTEAFF
TGCGCCAGCAGCTTGACAGCCATGAACACTGAAGCTTTCTTT
>TRBJ2-3|TRBV2|TRBD2|NA
CASRTTSGIDTQYF
TGTGCCAGCAGGACGACTAGCGGGATAGATACGCAGTATTTT
>TRBJ2-7|TRBV14|TRBD1|once
CASSPRQGPYEQYF
TGTGCCAGCAGCCCGAGACAGGGTCCCTACGAGCAGTACTTC
>TRBJ1-5|TRBV15|NA|NA
CATSREGGSGQPQHF
TGTGCCACCAGCAGAGAAGGAGGGTCGGGGCAGCCCCAGCATTTT
>TRBJ2-7|TRBV7-2|NA|NA
CASSFLPGHPYEQYF
TGTGCCAGCAGCTTCCTGCCGGGACACCCCTACGAGCAGTACTTC
>TRBJ2-2|TRBV7-2|TRBD1|once
CASSLNPGGTGELFF
TGTGCCAGCAGCTTAAATCCAGGGGGCACCGGGGAGCTGTTTTTT
>TRBJ2-2|TRBV7-9|TRBD1|NA
CASSLGTGQVAQNTGELFF
TGTGCCAGCAGCTTAGGAACAGGACAGGTCGCGCAGAACACCGGGGAGCTGTTTTTT